The clone carrying this TCR beta chain was found a few times. The target antigen is unknown. The V and J ends lost 6 bases and 5 bases respectively, with 13 bases between them. Germline CDR1 reads MNHEY; CDR2 reads SVGEGT. CDR3 length: 14 residues. The data originate from a study of T cells after yellow fever vaccination. Points from the study as a whole: Abundant clonotypes from the bulk population could get into FACS-sorted repertoires as contaminants.

MiXCR, applied by TCRdb to the 5' RACE reads, yields one record per CDR3 protein. Of around 590,000 distinct CDR3 sequences listed, roughly an eighth were seen once; the top ten hold under 15%. This sample comprised PBMCs, obtained on the day of the yellow fever booster vaccination. The sequence was obtained from a man in his thirties or forties who received the YFV17D yellow fever vaccine. The chain recombines TRBV6-2 or TRBV6-3 with TRBJ2-2; possible D gene TRBD1, 5 bases. The CDR3 bases are TGTGCCAGCAGACAGCAGGGTCAAACCGGGGAGCTGTTTTTT. Translation: CASRQQGQTGELFF.